The 27 T cell receptor beta chains reported below all come from one sample, sequenced in a study of shared clonotypes between healthy human individuals. The table came from immunoSEQ multiplex PCR; TCRdb's copy has only in-frame clones and leaves some out. The sample lists 550,000 to 850,000 clones; under 80% were seen once. Material for sequencing was memory CD4+ T cells sorted from blood. Sample subset: CD45RA-negative fraction. These receptors were collected from a woman younger than 45 in good health.

The chain recombines TRBV6-6 with TRBJ2-5; D is perhaps TRBD1 (6 bases). V was clipped by 2 bases and J by 5 bases, with 12 bases between them. CDR1 MNHNY and CDR2 SVGAGI come from the germline V gene (reference sequence). This CDR3 contains 14 residues. CDR3 sequence (DNA): TGTGCCAGCAGTTACCTCTCAGGGGAGGAGACCCAGTACTTC. It codes for CASSYLSGEETQYF.

The rearrangement joins TRBV4-1 to TRBJ2-1; 13 bases are a match to TRBD2. The junction had 8 bases not matched to a gene; V was cut back by 4 bases and J by 8 bases. The CDR3 is 16 residues long. The germline gives CDR1 MGHRA, CDR2 YSYEKL. The CDR3 loop is CASSPQTSGRYYEQFF. The CDR3 coding sequence is TGCGCCAGCAGCCCGCAGACTAGCGGGAGGTACTATGAGCAGTTCTTC.

There are a few counts of this clone. The chain couples TRBV14 to TRBJ2-1; either TRBD1 or TRBD2 may fit D (5 bases each). CDR3 length: 13 residues. Trimming took 5 bases from V and 12 from J, leaving 17 bases between them. The germline CDR1 and CDR2 sequences are SGHDN and FVKESK. The CDR3 DNA follows: TGTGCCAGCAGCAAGCAGGAGGTCGGGGCGCAGTTCTTC. Translated, it gives CASSKQEVGAQFF.

This chain uses TRBV5-1 with TRBJ1-4, with D perhaps TRBD1 (5 bases). The V and J ends lost 4 bases and 1 base respectively, with 8 bases between them. The CDR3 is 14 residues long. The germline V gene encodes CDR1 SGHRS and CDR2 YFSETQ. The CDR3 DNA reads TGCGCCAGCAGCGCCGACAGAACTAATGAAAAACTGTTTTTT. This codes for CASSADRTNEKLFF.

The chain is built from TRBV2 and TRBJ2-5, with TRBD2 matching over 13 bases. V was clipped by 6 bases and J by 3 bases; unmatched bases: 4. Germline-derived CDR1 and CDR2 are SNHLY and FYNNEI. This CDR3 has 15 amino acids. The CDR3 protein is CASRPGTSGKETQYF. DNA for the CDR3: TGTGCCAGCAGGCCCGGGACTAGCGGGAAAGAGACCCAGTACTTC.

The chain carries TRBV5-1 and TRBJ2-5, with D perhaps matching TRBD2 (7 bases). The V gene's germline CDR1 is SGHRS and CDR2 YFSETQ. V shed 6 bases and J shed 4 bases, with 10 bases lying between them. The CDR3 is made up of 12 amino acids. CDR3 sequence: CASTGEGETQYF. CDR3 bases: TGCGCCAGCACAGGGGAGGGAGAGACCCAGTACTTC.

This clone came up many times. The chain combines TRBV7-9 with TRBJ2-5; no clear D gene. Trimming stripped 7 bases from V and 3 bases from J, with 12 bases between. The CDR3 spans 13 residues. The V gene's germline CDR1 is SEHNR and CDR2 FQNEAQ (reference sequence). CDR3: CASTDQVEETQYF. In DNA, the CDR3 is TGTGCCAGCACCGATCAGGTGGAAGAGACCCAGTACTTC.

The genes are TRBV6-5 and TRBJ1-3; D uncertain. The V gene lost 5 bases and the J gene lost 3 bases, with 8 bases spanning the gap. CDR1 is MNHEY and CDR2 is SVGAGI in the germline V gene. The CDR3 runs 13 residues. CDR3 protein: CASSRPRGNTIYF. CDR3 nucleotide sequence: TGTGCCAGCAGTCGACCCCGTGGAAACACCATATATTTT.

This clone appeared a few times. The gene calls are TRBV7-6 and TRBJ1-6; the D is unclear. V was clipped by 4 bases and J by 0 bases, with 10 bases between them. The germline V gene has CDR1 SGHVS and CDR2 FNYEAQ. This CDR3 has 16 amino acids. CDR3 in amino acids: CASSSSPASYNSPLHF. CDR3 DNA: TGTGCCAGCAGCTCGTCCCCAGCCTCCTATAATTCACCCCTCCACTTT.

With regard to this clone: The same CDR3 arises from other DNA sequences in this sample as well. CDR3 protein: CASSIQETQYF. The CDR3 DNA is TGTGCCAGTAGTATACAAGAGACCCAGTACTTC. The chain carries TRBV19 and TRBJ2-5; D gene ambiguous. The V gene's germline CDR1 is LNHDA and CDR2 SQIVND (reference sequence). Deletions cut 2 bases from V and 2 bases from J, with 0 bases between. The CDR3 is 11 amino acids.

V is TRBV5-1 and J is TRBJ1-1, with D uncertain. CDR3 length: 13 amino acids. CDR1 is SGHRS, CDR2 YFSETQ, per germline. V shed 0 bases and J shed 6 bases, with 9 bases lying between them. This chain's CDR3 is CASSLAGMSEAFF. The CDR3 nucleotides are TGCGCCAGCAGCTTGGCCGGGATGTCTGAAGCTTTCTTT.

The chain couples TRBV4-1 to TRBJ2-6, with D maybe TRBD1 (6 bases). Trimming shortened V by 1 base and J by 0 bases, and 13 bases separated the two germline ends. CDR1 MGHRA and CDR2 YSYEKL come from the germline V gene. The CDR3 consists of 18 residues. The DNA of the CDR3 is TGCGCCAGCAGCCAAGTTGGCAGGGGTACCTCTGGGGCCAACGTCCTGACTTTC. As protein: CASSQVGRGTSGANVLTF.

In its sample, this clone was seen a few times. The chain carries TRBV30 and TRBJ2-2; 9 nucleotides agree with TRBD2. With V trimmed by 4 bases and J by 5 bases, 5 bases remained unmatched. This CDR3 comprises 14 residues. CDR1 is GTSNPN and CDR2 is SVGIG in the germline V gene (reference sequence). CDR3 in amino acids: CAWKGSGSTGELFF. The CDR3, as DNA: TGTGCCTGGAAGGGTAGCGGGAGTACCGGGGAGCTGTTTTTT.

J is TRBJ2-7 and V is TRBV28; the match to TRBD2 covers 9 bases. V lost 7 bases and J lost 3; bases outside the gene matches: 7. Germline CDR1 reads MDHEN; CDR2 reads SYDVKM. The CDR3 is 14 amino acids. Here the CDR3 reads CASKREEIGYEQYF. CDR3 nucleotides: TGTGCCAGCAAGCGGGAGGAAATTGGCTACGAGCAGTACTTC.

This rearrangement joins TRBV7-2 to TRBJ1-2, with TRBD1 as a possible D gene (6 bases). Germline CDR1 SGHTA, CDR2 FQGNSA. The CDR3 covers 15 residues. V lost 1 base and J 7 bases, leaving 16 bases between the germline ends. As DNA, the CDR3 is TGTGCCAGCAGCTTAGACGGGGGGCGCAAGGGTGGCTACACCTTC. It encodes CASSLDGGRKGGYTF.

The chain links TRBV5-1 to TRBJ2-1; possibly TRBD1 or TRBD2 for D (6 bases each). Germline lookup yields CDR1 SGHRS and CDR2 YFSETQ. V was cut by 4 bases and J by 5 bases, with 19 bases left in between. The CDR3 is 16 residues long. The CDR3 protein is CASSRSGAGPNNEQFF. The CDR3 DNA follows: TGCGCCAGCAGCCGGTCAGGGGCGGGACCAAACAATGAGCAGTTCTTC.

V gene TRBV10-3 combines with J gene TRBJ1-5; weak D call: TRBD1 (5 bases). The CDR3 loop spans 13 amino acids. V lost 7 bases and J lost 7, with 14 bases in between. From germline, CDR1 is ENHRY and CDR2 SYGVKD. The CDR3 is CAITGTVEQPQHF. CDR3 sequence (DNA): TGTGCCATCACCGGGACCGTAGAACAGCCCCAGCATTTT.

The gene calls are TRBV5-1 and TRBJ2-1; TRBD1 matches 8 bases. V lost 5 bases and J lost 8; bases outside the gene matches: 9. The CDR3 totals 14 residues. Germline V lookup: CDR1 SGHRS, CDR2 YFSETQ. CDR3 residues: CASRRTGLIDEQFF. DNA for the CDR3: TGCGCCAGCAGGAGGACAGGGCTGATAGATGAGCAGTTCTTC.

J is TRBJ1-5 and V is TRBV28, with TRBD1 matching over 7 bases. The germline V gene encodes CDR1 MDHEN and CDR2 SYDVKM. The CDR3 totals 15 residues. The V and J ends lost 10 bases and 0 bases, in that order; junction bases with no gene match: 9. CDR3 bases: TGTGCCACAGCAGGGGGGCAGTATAGCAATCAGCCCCAGCATTTT. Translated: CATAGGQYSNQPQHF.

The genes are TRBV18 and TRBJ1-4; weak D call: TRBD1 (5 bases). The V gene lost 2 bases and the J gene lost 4 bases, with 11 bases spanning the gap. The CDR3 spans 15 residues. Germline CDR1 is KGHSH and CDR2 is LQKENI. DNA of the CDR3: TGTGCCAGCTCACCAACCACAGGAGTTAATGAAAAACTGTTTTTT. It encodes CASSPTTGVNEKLFF.

The CDR3 protein is CASSPDSSDGYTF. DNA of the CDR3: TGTGCCAGCAGCCCCGATAGTAGTGATGGCTACACCTTC. This chain links TRBV5-6 with TRBJ1-2; no firm D call. V was cut by 4 bases and J by 6 bases, with 13 bases left in between. Germline V gene lookup returns CDR1 SGHDT and CDR2 YYEEEE. The CDR3 sequence is 13 residues long.

The chain carries TRBV15 and TRBJ2-2, with 9 nucleotides matching TRBD2. Germline V gene sequence: CDR1 LNHNV, CDR2 YYDKDF (reference sequence). CDR3 length equals 17 residues. J gave up 4 bases and V 0 bases, and 6 bases lay outside the gene matches. The CDR3: CATSRDRLAGVTGELFF. In DNA, the CDR3 is TGTGCCACCAGCAGAGATCGTTTAGCGGGAGTCACCGGGGAGCTGTTTTTT.

The V gene is TRBV4-2, the J gene TRBJ1-4; D is unclear. The germline CDR1 and CDR2 sequences are LGHNA and YNFKEQ. V was trimmed by 1 base and J by 10 bases, leaving 16 bases between them. The CDR3 length is 15 residues. CDR3 in amino acids: CASSQAGSAPRKLFF. The CDR3 DNA sequence: TGTGCCAGCAGCCAAGCGGGATCGGCGCCCAGAAAACTGTTTTTT.

This clone is a singleton in its sample. The genes are TRBV2 and TRBJ2-7; TRBD2 matches 13 bases. Germline CDR1 and CDR2: SNHLY and FYNNEI. The junction had 8 bases not matched to a gene; V was cut back by 6 bases and J by 9 bases. The CDR3 consists of 14 residues. The CDR3 loop is CASRTGTSGIGQYF. As DNA, the CDR3 is TGTGCCAGCAGGACCGGGACTAGCGGGATAGGGCAGTACTTC.

In the case of this clone: This sample also contains other DNA sequences that code for the same CDR3. V and J are TRBV20-1 and TRBJ1-1; 7 nucleotides agree with TRBD1. CDR3 length: 11 amino acids. The germline V gene encodes CDR1 DFQATT and CDR2 SNEGSKA (reference sequence). The CDR3 reads CSADRDTEAFF. CDR3 coding DNA: TGCAGCGCAGACAGGGACACTGAAGCTTTCTTT.

The gene calls are TRBV7-9 and TRBJ1-1, with a possible D match to TRBD1 (6 bases). Trimming took 7 bases from V and 6 from J, leaving 15 bases between them. Germline CDR1 and CDR2: SEHNR and FQNEAQ (reference sequence). CDR3 length: 13 amino acids. In DNA, the CDR3 is TGTGCCAGCACAATTAGGGGGGGGCCTGAAGCTTTCTTT. Translation gives CASTIRGGPEAFF.

This clone was observed once. The chain uses TRBV5-1 and TRBJ2-2; 13 bases map to TRBD2. J gave up 3 bases and V 4 bases, and 9 bases lay outside the gene matches. This CDR3 contains 18 residues. In germline, CDR1 is SGHRS, CDR2 YFSETQ. CDR3 residues: CASSPWTSGSLDTGELFF. The CDR3 DNA sequence: TGCGCCAGCAGCCCTTGGACTAGCGGGAGTCTCGACACCGGGGAGCTGTTTTTT.